This TCR beta chain emerged from a study of blood T cells in healthy people across ages. Using a J-beta primer mix together with a sample-barcoded 5' primer, a second PCR was run for about 6 to 11 cycles. Each TCR beta cDNA got a 12-nucleotide random molecular identifier. TCRdb re-called the 5' RACE reads with MiXCR, one entry per CDR3 protein. The sample yields about 800,000 distinct CDR3 sequences, 20% to 30% seen once. Every sample yielded at least 6.5 million isolated PBMCs. The CDR3 is 12 residues long. Germline V gives CDR1 SQVTM, CDR2 ANQGSEA. The ends lost 3 bases at V and 10 bases at J; junction bases unmatched: 8. The sample was also reused in another study, on T cells of mothers and their children. That paper notes: Donors comprised three healthy Caucasian mothers plus their six children.

The source of this sequence is a boy between 10 and 17 years old in good health. V gene TRBV29-1 combines with J gene TRBJ2-7, with 8 bases identical to TRBD1. The source material was blood. The CDR3, as DNA: TGCAGCGTTGAGGCAGGGGGCGCCTTACAGTACTTC. Translated: CSVEAGGALQYF.